This TCR beta chain was identified during a study of blood T cells in healthy people across ages. V was shortened by 3 bases and J by 3 bases, with 18 bases between the two germline ends. The V gene's germline CDR1 is SGHAT and CDR2 FQNNGV. The CDR3 runs to 17 residues. This clonotype occurred once. Antigen unknown. The authors ran a second PCR of roughly 6 to 12 cycles using a sample-barcoded 5' primer and a J-beta primer mix. TCRdb called the 5' RACE reads again in MiXCR, with one record for every CDR3 protein. This table has approximately 770,000 distinct CDR3 sequences, nearly 60% appearing once. Peripheral blood from each donor was collected in a volume of approximately 10 milliliters. Study outcomes and limitations: Age showed a roughly linear inverse relationship with TCR beta diversity per million T cells. Correlation between TCR beta diversity and naive T cell percentage was strong.

The source is a man aged 25 to 45 in good health. What was sequenced was blood. This chain connects TRBV11-2 to TRBJ2-1, with D perhaps TRBD1 or TRBD2 (6 bases each). As DNA, the CDR3 is TGTGCCAGCAGCTTCTTGGGTTGGGGGGCCTTCTACAATGAGCAGTTCTTC. This gives the protein CASSFLGWGAFYNEQFF.